This T cell receptor beta chain was identified in a study of beta chain features in type 1 diabetes. About the research overall: What patients shared with healthy donors was a similar profile of age, gender and cell yields.

One heparinised draw of blood, averaging around 100 mL, came from each donor. Sorted CD4+ subsets: naive, central memory, regulatory, stem cell-like memory (CD45RO/CCR7/CD25/CD127/CD95/CD27 panel). Study-level results: Across all four CD4+ subsets, people with type 1 diabetes showed modestly shorter TCRB CDR3s.

This clone showed up just a few times. The antigen remains unidentified. Per germline, CDR1 SGHRS and CDR2 YFSETQ. V was cut by 7 bases and J by 5 bases, with 17 bases left in between. There are 14 residues in the CDR3. Isolated RNA was reverse transcribed in full, so expressed TCRB transcripts were sequenced. Generated by immunoSEQ multiplex PCR, the TCRdb table keeps only in-frame clones and is missing some. The table lists hundreds of thousands of clones, around 7.6% of them singletons. The gene calls are TRBV5-1 and TRBJ2-3; D is perhaps TRBD2 (6 bases). The sequence was collected from a young woman in good health. The sequencing input was central memory CD4+ T cells from blood. In nucleotides, the CDR3 is TGCGCCAGCGCCTTGGCGGGAAACCTAGATACGCAGTATTTT. This sequence encodes CASALAGNLDTQYF.